Listed below are T cell receptor beta chains from one sample, sequenced in a study of CD8+ T cells in alopecia areata. Measured with immunoSEQ multiplex PCR; TCRdb has only the in-frame clones, and not every one. The data hold over 70,000 clones, with roughly 70% observed a single time. The source material was CD8+ T cells sorted from blood, sampled at week 24, from a patient treated with tofacitinib. Receptors originate from a human donor with alopecia areata. Both conserved end residues are trimmed from each CDR3.

V: TRBV4-1; J: TRBJ1-1; CDR3: ASSPLIVCLDEAF
V: TRBV5-4; J: TRBJ2-3; CDR3: ASSLGQAGGLPLDTQY
V: TRBV4-1; J: TRBJ2-7; CDR3: ASSQQLGRFYEQY
V: TRBV14; J: TRBJ2-7; CDR3: ASSQLAGLNEQY
V: TRBV6-1; J: TRBJ2-5; CDR3: ASSRGGGETQY
V: TRBV7-2; J: TRBJ2-1; CDR3: ASSLALASNNEQF
V: TRBV11-2; J: TRBJ2-7; CDR3: ASSLDVARVPYEQY
V: TRBV27; J: TRBJ2-2; CDR3: ASSLSGGSGELF
V: TRBV6-5; J: TRBJ2-5; CDR3: ASSYRREGRETQY
V: TRBV29-1; J: TRBJ1-3; CDR3: SVDPQGSGNTIY
V: TRBV4-1; J: TRBJ1-6; CDR3: ASSQTPQGVNSPLH
V: TRBV4-1; J: TRBJ2-1; CDR3: ASSQDAGTDNEQF
V: TRBV2; J: TRBJ1-3; CDR3: ATTSRTGAGNTIY
V: TRBV9; J: TRBJ1-5; CDR3: ASSVRQGARNQPQH
V: TRBV4-3; J: TRBJ2-7; CDR3: ASSQDSRGMYEQY
V: TRBV7-2; J: TRBJ2-1; CDR3: ASSHRTPFSYNEQF
V: TRBV4-2; J: TRBJ2-7; CDR3: ASSQVGTGEVNEQY
V: TRBV27; J: TRBJ1-1; CDR3: ASRKGGTEAF
V: TRBV27; J: TRBJ2-3; CDR3: ASSLEGDTQY
V: TRBV19; J: TRBJ2-7; CDR3: ASSISTVYEQY
V: TRBV7-9; J: TRBJ1-2; CDR3: ASSPTETNYGYT
V: TRBV9; J: TRBJ1-1; CDR3: ASSVLQGDTEAF
V: TRBV5-4; J: TRBJ2-5; CDR3: ASSSLGGSDQETQY
V: TRBV2; J: TRBJ2-5; CDR3: ASSERRRAGVQETQY
V: TRBV2; J: TRBJ2-7; CDR3: ASSEEASGRPSVQY
V: TRBV14; J: TRBJ2-7; CDR3: ASSQDRETYEQY
V: TRBV6-4; J: TRBJ2-1; CDR3: ASSEFGGMGNEQF
V: TRBV27; J: TRBJ2-1; CDR3: ASRLSGSSYNEQF
V: TRBV5-1; J: TRBJ2-2; CDR3: ASGGGHTGELF
V: TRBV5-6; J: TRBJ2-7; CDR3: ASSYRTGTYEQY
V: TRBV6-6; J: TRBJ2-6; CDR3: ASSSPDRDGANVLT
V: TRBV29-1; J: TRBJ2-5; CDR3: SVDTETQY
V: TRBV20-1; J: TRBJ1-2; CDR3: SARPVGYT
V: TRBV4-2; J: TRBJ2-3; CDR3: ASRLAGGVTDTQY
V: TRBV4-1; J: TRBJ2-7; CDR3: ASSQDAGGGNEQY
V: TRBV7-9; J: TRBJ2-7; CDR3: ASSPSEGPEQY
V: TRBV11-1; J: TRBJ2-3; CDR3: ASTPSGGNTQY
V: TRBV5-6; J: TRBJ1-2; CDR3: ASSFLGSEYGYT
V: TRBV5-6; J: TRBJ1-2; CDR3: ASSPSLKLPGYT
V: TRBV4-3; J: TRBJ1-5; CDR3: ASSRATGFNQPQH
V: TRBV7-9; J: TRBJ2-2; CDR3: ASSKTPGQDTGELF
V: TRBV9; J: TRBJ2-4; CDR3: ASSVGPGRVAKNIQY
V: TRBV18; J: TRBJ2-3; CDR3: ASSPPTDTQY
V: TRBV27; J: TRBJ1-5; CDR3: ASSLKFRQNQPQH